Each of the 18 T cell receptor beta chains below was sequenced from the same sample in a study of cytomegalovirus exposure and HLA in healthy donors. PCR amplification relied on 60 Vbeta primers (plus 13 Jbeta primers). Some clones are missing from TCRdb's copy, which holds only in-frame ones; the method was immunoSEQ multiplex PCR. The sample contains around 200,000 clones, about three quarters of which appear only once. The sequenced sample was PBMCs. These receptors were obtained from a man younger than 30 in good health and CMV-seronegative.

The chain joins TRBV28 to TRBJ1-2, with a tentative D call TRBD1 (5 bases). The CDR3 is 15 amino acids. Germline V gene data show CDR1 as MDHEN and CDR2 as SYDVKM. Deletions cut 1 base from V and 6 bases from J, with 15 bases between. CDR3 nucleotide sequence: TGTGCCAGCAGTTTATACCCAGGGTTAGTAGATGGCTACACCTTC. Amino acids: CASSLYPGLVDGYTF.

The CDR3 DNA reads as TGTGCCAGCGGACAGGGCTACGAGCAGTACTTC. Its translation is CASGQGYEQYF. The chain couples TRBV2 to TRBJ2-7, with 8 nucleotides matching TRBD1. This CDR3 comprises 11 residues. The germline gives CDR1 SNHLY, CDR2 FYNNEI. V trimming: 8 bases; J trimming: 3 bases; junction bases outside the gene matches: 0.

DNA of the CDR3: TGTGCCAGCAGCTTACGCCGGGACAGCGGGTATTCTAAAGGTGGCTACACCTTC. As protein: CASSLRRDSGYSKGGYTF. The chain carries TRBV11-2 and TRBJ1-2, with TRBD1 matching over 7 bases. Germline loops: CDR1 SGHAT, CDR2 FQNNGV. Germline trimming cut 2 bases from V and 7 bases from J; bases unmatched to any gene: 19. The CDR3 contains 18 residues. Looking up the rest from reference TRBV11-2 and TRBJ1-2 gives the full variable domain: EAGVAQSPRYKIIEKRQSVAFWCNPISGHATLYWYQQILGQGPKLLIQFQNNGVVDDSQLPKDRFSAERLKGVDSTLKIQPAKLEDSAVYLCASSLRRDSGYSKGGYTFGSGTRLTVV.

The V and J genes are TRBV27 and TRBJ2-7, with 9 bases that match TRBD2. Per the germline V gene, CDR1 is MNHEY and CDR2 is SMNVEV (reference sequence). The CDR3 is 15 amino acids. Trimming cost V 5 bases and J 4 bases; bases outside gene matches: 9. The CDR3 protein is CASSPRGREGYEQYF. The CDR3 coding sequence is TGTGCCAGCAGTCCACGGGGGCGGGAGGGATACGAGCAGTACTTC.

The genes are TRBV7-8 and TRBJ2-7; 9 bases fit TRBD1. CDR1 and CDR2 from the germline V gene are SGHVS and FQNEAQ. J gave up 5 bases and V 5 bases, and 10 bases lay outside the gene matches. This CDR3 has 15 amino acids. The CDR3 nucleotides are TGTGCCAGCAGCAATCGCCGGGACAGGGTCGACGAGCAGTACTTC. It codes for CASSNRRDRVDEQYF. Looking up the rest from reference TRBV7-8 and TRBJ2-7 gives the full variable domain: GAGVSQSPRYKVAKRGQDVALRCDPISGHVSLFWYQQALGQGPEFLTYFQNEAQLDKSGLPSDRFFAERPEGSVSTLKIQRTQQEDSAVYLCASSNRRDRVDEQYFGPGTRLTVT.

This clone was recorded a few times. The chain uses TRBV4-2 and TRBJ2-1; TRBD2 might be the D (5 bases). Trimming stripped 6 bases from V and 7 bases from J, with 7 bases between. The germline gives CDR1 LGHNA, CDR2 YNFKEQ. This CDR3 has 11 amino acids. The chain's CDR3 is CASSWENEQFF. In DNA form, the CDR3 reads TGTGCCAGCAGTTGGGAGAATGAGCAGTTCTTC.

This clone has a handful of counts. The chain couples TRBV7-9 to TRBJ2-7; 7 bases are a match to TRBD2. V lost 1 base to trimming and J lost 7 bases; unmatched junction nucleotides: 13. The CDR3 covers 16 residues. Per germline, CDR1 SEHNR and CDR2 FQNEAQ (reference sequence). The chain's CDR3 is CASSLGGGSGPEEQYF. DNA for the CDR3: TGTGCCAGCAGCTTAGGCGGCGGGAGTGGTCCGGAGGAGCAGTACTTC.

The chain employs TRBV18 and TRBJ1-2, with D maybe TRBD1 (6 bases). The CDR3 has 14 residues. Germline V CDR1 and CDR2: KGHSH, LQKENI. Trimming took off 4 bases at V and 7 bases at J, with 16 bases between the two ends. CDR3 DNA: TGTGCCAGCTCACGTCCGGACAGTAACGGTGGCTACACCTTC. It specifies CASSRPDSNGGYTF.

The chain recombines TRBV15 with TRBJ2-3, with D perhaps TRBD2 (6 bases). The CDR3 has 15 amino acids. Trimming stripped 0 bases from V and 3 bases from J, with 10 bases between. Germline assignment: CDR1 LNHNV and CDR2 YYDKDF (reference sequence). CDR3 nucleotides: TGTGCCACCAGCAGAGAACGGGGGTGGACAGATACGCAGTATTTT. This encodes CATSRERGWTDTQYF. Based on the CDR3 plus reference TRBV15 and TRBJ2-3, the full variable domain is DAMVIQNPRYQVTQFGKPVTLSCSQTLNHNVMYWYQQKSSQAPKLLFHYYDKDFNNEADTPDNFQSRRPNTSFCFLDIRSPGLGDTAMYLCATSRERGWTDTQYFGPGTRLTVL.

The chain uses TRBV4-1 and TRBJ2-2; 10 bases are a match to TRBD2. Germline-derived CDR1 and CDR2 are MGHRA and YSYEKL. The CDR3 is 17 residues long. V dropped 0 bases and J dropped 5; count of bases not matched to a gene: 6. CDR3 bases: TGCGCCAGCAGCCAAGATATCGGAGCGGGAGGGACCGGGGAGCTGTTTTTT. Translation: CASSQDIGAGGTGELFF.

The J gene is TRBJ2-7, the V gene TRBV27; TRBD1 aligns across 7 bases. The CDR3 has 15 amino acids. V lost 5 bases, J lost 1 base, and 8 bases stayed unmatched. From germline, CDR1 is MNHEY and CDR2 SMNVEV (reference sequence). The CDR3 DNA sequence: TGTGCCAGCAGTCGTTCACAGGGGACATCCTACGAGCAGTACTTC. This translates into CASSRSQGTSYEQYF.

The chain uses TRBV30 and TRBJ1-5; TRBD1 aligns across 8 bases. V dropped 5 bases and J dropped 5; count of bases not matched to a gene: 8. The CDR3 length is 14 residues. Germline-derived CDR1 and CDR2 are GTSNPN and SVGIG (reference sequence). CDR3 amino acids: CAWQQGARDQPQHF. CDR3 DNA: TGTGCCTGGCAGCAGGGGGCGAGGGATCAGCCCCAGCATTTT.

J is TRBJ2-7 and V is TRBV30; maybe TRBD1 (5 bases). The germline CDR1 and CDR2 sequences are GTSNPN and SVGIG (reference sequence). CDR3 length: 15 residues. V was cut by 3 bases and J by 4 bases, with 19 bases left in between. The CDR3 DNA follows: TGTGCCTGGAGCCTTCAGGGCGGCCTGGGTTACGAGCAGTACTTC. Protein: CAWSLQGGLGYEQYF.

The chain joins TRBV7-8 to TRBJ2-3; maybe TRBD1 (6 bases). Trimming left V 2 bases short and J 6 bases short, with 12 bases between. The CDR3 consists of 14 residues. The germline gives CDR1 SGHVS, CDR2 FQNEAQ. The CDR3 loop is CASSLTWGHDTQYF. Here the CDR3 DNA reads TGTGCCAGCAGCTTAACGTGGGGGCATGATACGCAGTATTTT.

The chain combines TRBV2 with TRBJ1-1; TRBD1 agrees at 11 bases. Germline-derived CDR1 and CDR2 are SNHLY and FYNNEI. V gave up 6 bases and J gave up 11 bases; unmatched junction bases: 5. This CDR3 is 12 amino acids long. The CDR3 region has the DNA TGTGCCAGCAGGCGGGACAGGGGGTTGGCTTTCTTT. Amino acids: CASRRDRGLAFF.

The rearrangement links TRBV5-4 to TRBJ2-3; 8 bases match TRBD1. There are 14 residues in the CDR3. CDR1 SGHNT and CDR2 YYREEE come from the germline V gene (reference sequence). The V and J ends lost 7 bases and 3 bases, in that order; junction bases with no gene match: 7. The CDR3 region has the DNA TGTGCCAGCTCACAGGACAGGGCTACAGATACGCAGTATTTT. It translates to CASSQDRATDTQYF.

The genes are TRBV27 and TRBJ2-7; 11 bases are a match to TRBD1. CDR3 length: 16 amino acids. Germline trimming cut 5 bases from V and 3 bases from J; bases unmatched to any gene: 9. The germline gives CDR1 MNHEY, CDR2 SMNVEV (reference sequence). In DNA form, the CDR3 reads TGTGCCAGCAGTAAAACAGCCGGGACAGGGGGCTACGAGCAGTACTTC. Amino acids: CASSKTAGTGGYEQYF.

The chain carries TRBV10-1 and TRBJ1-5; D gene uncertain. V lost 2 bases to trimming and J lost 9 bases, with 14 bases between them. The CDR3 contains 14 residues. Germline V gene sequence: CDR1 WNHNN, CDR2 SYGVQD (reference sequence). The CDR3 nucleotides read TGCGCCAGCAGTGAGAAGGCAGGCGGGTGGCCCCAGCATTTT. This gives the protein CASSEKAGGWPQHF.